This T cell receptor (beta chain) was documented in a study of blood T cell repertoires in COVID-19. Overall study context: The United States, Italy and Spain were the sources of the acute and convalescent COVID-19 samples.

Germline V gene lookup returns CDR1 MGHRA and CDR2 YSYEKL. The CDR3 has 21 residues. V shed 0 bases and J 4 bases; nucleotides not matched to a gene: 19. Under the authors' procedure: Estimation of nucleated cell counts was performed using reference gene primer amplification. Produced via immunoSEQ multiplex PCR; TCRdb's table is partial and in-frame only. The V and J calls and clone size were taken over from that table, and D and trimming were inferred from the DNA. Seen here are about 98,000 clones, 75% to 95% observed once, and the top ten hold 4% to 4.5%. This receptor was identified in a man between 18 and 29 years old with acute or convalescent COVID-19. The genes are TRBV4-1 and TRBJ1-1, with TRBD1 matching 11 bases. The sample comprised peripheral blood. The CDR3 protein is CASSQESFKGTGGSSRTEAFF. The CDR3 bases are TGCGCCAGCAGCCAAGAGAGTTTTAAAGGGACAGGGGGATCATCCCGCACTGAAGCTTTCTTT.